This T cell receptor (beta chain) emerged from a study of blood T cell repertoires in COVID-19. On the study more broadly: The United States, Italy and Spain provided the acute and convalescent COVID-19 samples. The analysed material was cDNA or gDNA that came from T cells, B-cell-depleted T cells, or PBMCs.

Original handling: By means of reference gene primer amplification, nucleated cell counts were estimated. Clones were sequenced by immunoSEQ multiplex PCR, and TCRdb holds only the in-frame ones, with some missing. Clone size and the V and J calls come from that table; the DNA yielded D and trimming. The repertoire holds roughly 160,000 clones, with roughly four fifths as singletons. The V end was cut by 5 bases, the J end by 11 bases, with 15 bases between. The CDR3 sequence is 12 residues long. Looked up from germline, CDR1 is KGHSH and CDR2 is LQKENI. Sequencing used peripheral blood. This TCR was sampled from an elderly woman with acute or convalescent COVID-19. The rearrangement joins TRBV18 to TRBJ1-1, with D possibly matching TRBD1 (6 bases). The CDR3, as DNA: TGTGCCAGCTCAAGGGTTCGACAGGAGGCTTTCTTT. Translated: CASSRVRQEAFF. Full variable domain (remainder filled in from reference TRBV18 and TRBJ1-1): NAGVMQNPRHLVRRRGQEARLRCSPMKGHSHVYWYRQLPEEGLKFMVYLQKENIIDESGMPKERFSAEFPKEGPSILRIQQVVRGDSAAYFCASSRVRQEAFFGQGTRLTVV.